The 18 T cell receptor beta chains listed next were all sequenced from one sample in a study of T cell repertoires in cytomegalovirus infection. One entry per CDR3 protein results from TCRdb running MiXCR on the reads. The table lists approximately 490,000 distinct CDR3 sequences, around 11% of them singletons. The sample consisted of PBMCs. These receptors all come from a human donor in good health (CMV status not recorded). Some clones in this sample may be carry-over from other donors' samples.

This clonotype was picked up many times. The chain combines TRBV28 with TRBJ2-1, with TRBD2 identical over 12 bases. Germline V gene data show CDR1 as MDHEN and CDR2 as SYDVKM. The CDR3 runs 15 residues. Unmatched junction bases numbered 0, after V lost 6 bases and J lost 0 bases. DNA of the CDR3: TGTGCCAGCAGGACTAGCGGGAGCTCCTACAATGAGCAGTTCTTC. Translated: CASRTSGSSYNEQFF. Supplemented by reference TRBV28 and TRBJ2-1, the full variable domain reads DVKVTQSSRYLVKRTGEKVFLECVQDMDHENMFWYRQDPGLGLRLIYFSYDVKMKEKGDIPEGYSVSREKKERFSLILESASTNQTSMYLCASRTSGSSYNEQFFGPGTRLTVL.

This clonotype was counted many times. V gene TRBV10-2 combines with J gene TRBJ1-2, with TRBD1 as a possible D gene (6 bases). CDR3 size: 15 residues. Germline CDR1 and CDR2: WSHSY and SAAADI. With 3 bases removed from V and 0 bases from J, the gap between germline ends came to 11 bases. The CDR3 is CASSDRGGTNYGYTF. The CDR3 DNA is TGCGCCAGCAGTGATCGAGGGGGTACTAACTATGGCTACACCTTC.

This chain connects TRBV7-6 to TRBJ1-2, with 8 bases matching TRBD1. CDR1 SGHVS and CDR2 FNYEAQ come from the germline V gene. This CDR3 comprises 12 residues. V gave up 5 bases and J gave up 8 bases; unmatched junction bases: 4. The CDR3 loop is CASSQGQDGYTF. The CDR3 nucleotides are TGTGCCAGCAGCCAGGGACAGGACGGCTACACCTTC. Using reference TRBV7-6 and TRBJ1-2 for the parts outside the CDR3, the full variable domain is GAGVSQSPRYKVTKRGQDVALRCDPISGHVSLYWYRQALGQGPEFLTYFNYEAQQDKSGLPNDRFSAERPEGSISTLTIQRTEQRDSAMYRCASSQGQDGYTFGSGTRLTVV.

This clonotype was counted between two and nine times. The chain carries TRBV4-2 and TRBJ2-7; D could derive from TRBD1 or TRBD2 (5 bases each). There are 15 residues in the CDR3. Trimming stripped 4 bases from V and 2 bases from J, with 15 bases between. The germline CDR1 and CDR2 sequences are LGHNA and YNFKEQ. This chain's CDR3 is CASSPTGTATYEQYF. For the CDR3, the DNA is TGTGCCAGCAGCCCAACCGGGACGGCAACCTACGAGCAGTACTTC.

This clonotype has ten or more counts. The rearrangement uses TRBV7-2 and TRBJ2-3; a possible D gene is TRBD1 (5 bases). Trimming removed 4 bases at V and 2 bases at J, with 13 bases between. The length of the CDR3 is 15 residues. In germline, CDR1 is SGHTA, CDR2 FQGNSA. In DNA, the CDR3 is TGTGCCAGCAGCTCACCTGGGGCCCTCACAGATACGCAGTATTTT. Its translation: CASSSPGALTDTQYF. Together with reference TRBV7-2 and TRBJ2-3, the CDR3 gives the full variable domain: GAGVSQSPSNKVTEKGKDVELRCDPISGHTALYWYRQSLGQGLEFLIYFQGNSAPDKSGLPSDRFSAERTGGSVSTLTIQRTQQEDSAVYLCASSSPGALTDTQYFGPGTRLTVL.

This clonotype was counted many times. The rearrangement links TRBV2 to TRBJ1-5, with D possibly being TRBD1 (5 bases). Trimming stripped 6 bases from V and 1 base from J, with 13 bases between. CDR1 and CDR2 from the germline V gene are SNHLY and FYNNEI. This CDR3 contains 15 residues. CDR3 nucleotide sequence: TGTGCCAGCAGGGGGGGACTAGCAAGCAATCAGCCCCAGCATTTT. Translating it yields CASRGGLASNQPQHF.

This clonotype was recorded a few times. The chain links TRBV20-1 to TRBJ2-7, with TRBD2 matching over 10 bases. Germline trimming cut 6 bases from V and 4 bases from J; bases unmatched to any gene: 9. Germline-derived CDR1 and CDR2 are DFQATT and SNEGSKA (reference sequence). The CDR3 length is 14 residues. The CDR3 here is CSAASSGRGYEQYF. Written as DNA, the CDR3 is TGCAGTGCCGCTTCTAGCGGGAGAGGGTACGAGCAGTACTTC.

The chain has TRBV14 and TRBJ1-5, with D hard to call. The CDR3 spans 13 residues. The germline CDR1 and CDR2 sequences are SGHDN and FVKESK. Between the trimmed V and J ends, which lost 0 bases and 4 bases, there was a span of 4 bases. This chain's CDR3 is CASSQDRNQPQHF. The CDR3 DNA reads TGTGCCAGCAGCCAAGATCGAAATCAGCCCCAGCATTTT.

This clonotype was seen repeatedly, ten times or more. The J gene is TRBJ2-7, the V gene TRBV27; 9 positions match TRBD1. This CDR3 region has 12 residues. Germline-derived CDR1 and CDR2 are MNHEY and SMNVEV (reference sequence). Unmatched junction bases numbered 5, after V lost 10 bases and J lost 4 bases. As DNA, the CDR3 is TGTGCCACCGGGGGACAGGGTTACGAGCAGTACTTC. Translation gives CATGGQGYEQYF.

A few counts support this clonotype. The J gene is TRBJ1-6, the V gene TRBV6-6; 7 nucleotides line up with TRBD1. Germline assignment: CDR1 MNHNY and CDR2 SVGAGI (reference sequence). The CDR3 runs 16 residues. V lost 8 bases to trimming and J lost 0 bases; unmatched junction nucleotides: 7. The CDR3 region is CASARTGSSYNSPLHF. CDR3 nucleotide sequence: TGTGCCAGCGCCCGGACAGGCAGCTCCTATAATTCACCCCTCCACTTT.

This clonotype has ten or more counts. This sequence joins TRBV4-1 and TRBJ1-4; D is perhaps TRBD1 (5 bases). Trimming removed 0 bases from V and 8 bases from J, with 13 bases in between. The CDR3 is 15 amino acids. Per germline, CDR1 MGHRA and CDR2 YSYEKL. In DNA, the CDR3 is TGCGCCAGCAGCCAAGATGTGGGGGTTGCGGAAAAACTGTTTTTT. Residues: CASSQDVGVAEKLFF.

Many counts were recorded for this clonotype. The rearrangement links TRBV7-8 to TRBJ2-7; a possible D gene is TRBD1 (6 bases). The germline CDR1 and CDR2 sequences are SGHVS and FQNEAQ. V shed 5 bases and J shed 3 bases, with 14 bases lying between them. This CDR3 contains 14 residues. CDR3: CASSPTRDNYEQYF. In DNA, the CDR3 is TGTGCCAGCAGCCCGACCCGGGACAACTACGAGCAGTACTTC.

The CDR3 reads CASSTTGGTAQPQHF. In nucleotides, the CDR3 is TGTGCCAGTAGCACCACGGGGGGTACGGCTCAGCCCCAGCATTTT. The J gene is TRBJ1-5, the V gene TRBV19; D is perhaps TRBD1 (5 bases). V shed 6 bases and J shed 6 bases, with 18 bases lying between them. The CDR3 runs to 15 residues. Germline V gene data show CDR1 as LNHDA and CDR2 as SQIVND (reference sequence).

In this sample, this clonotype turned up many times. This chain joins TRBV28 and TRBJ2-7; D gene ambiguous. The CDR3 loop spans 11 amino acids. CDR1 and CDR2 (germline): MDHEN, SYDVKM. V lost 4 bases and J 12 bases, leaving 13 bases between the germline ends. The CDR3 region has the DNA TGTGCCAGCAGTTCACCCACGTCCTGGTACTTC. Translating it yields CASSSPTSWYF.

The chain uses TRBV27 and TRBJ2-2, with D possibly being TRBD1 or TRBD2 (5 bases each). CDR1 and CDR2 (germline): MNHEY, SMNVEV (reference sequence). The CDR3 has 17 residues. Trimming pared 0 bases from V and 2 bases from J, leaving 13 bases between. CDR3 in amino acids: CASSLSPRGGNTGELFF. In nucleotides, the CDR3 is TGTGCCAGCAGTTTATCCCCGAGGGGCGGAAACACCGGGGAGCTGTTTTTT.

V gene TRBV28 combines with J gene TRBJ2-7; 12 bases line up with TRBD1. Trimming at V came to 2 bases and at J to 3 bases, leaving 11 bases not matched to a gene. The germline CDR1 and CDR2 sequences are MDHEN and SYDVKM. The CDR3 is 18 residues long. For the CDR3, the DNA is TGTGCCAGCAGTTTACTGTGGGACAGGGGGCGAAGGGACTACGAGCAGTACTTC. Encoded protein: CASSLLWDRGRRDYEQYF.

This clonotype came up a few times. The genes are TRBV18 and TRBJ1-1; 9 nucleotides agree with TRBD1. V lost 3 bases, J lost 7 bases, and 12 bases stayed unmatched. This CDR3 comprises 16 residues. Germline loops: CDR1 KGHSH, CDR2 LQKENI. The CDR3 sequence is CASSPGTGQGPREAFF. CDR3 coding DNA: TGTGCCAGCTCACCGGGGACAGGGCAGGGACCCCGTGAAGCTTTCTTT.

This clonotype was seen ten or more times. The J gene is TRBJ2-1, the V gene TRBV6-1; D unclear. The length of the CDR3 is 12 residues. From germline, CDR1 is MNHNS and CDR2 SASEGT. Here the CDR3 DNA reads TGTGCTGCCGCACTTTCCTACAATGAGCAGTTCTTC. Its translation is CAAALSYNEQFF.